The rows below give T cell receptor beta chains drawn from one sample of a study of low-dose radiotherapy and immunotherapy resistance in tumors. MiXCR, applied by TCRdb to the reads, yields one record per CDR3 protein. The table includes 95,000 to 100,000 distinct CDR3 sequences, less than 25% detected once. Source: PBMCs, taken after low-dose radiotherapy plus immunotherapy. The receptors here all came from a male donor with prostate cancer. Each CDR3 is given with its conserved first and last residue. The D gene is left open where the match is weak. A clone size is listed for some rows: how often the clone was seen (once, few, many), or a class if it is expanded.

clone_size	v_call	d_call	j_call	cdr3_nt	cdr3_aa
NA	TRBV6-8	NA	TRBJ2-3	TGTGCCAGCAGCCCACACTCCCGGGGGGCCGGAGCAGATACGCAGTATTTT	CASSPHSRGAGADTQYF
NA	TRBV5-5	TRBD1	TRBJ2-1	TGTGCCAGCAGCTTTGGTGGACAGGGCCCATACAATGAGCAGTTCTTC	CASSFGGQGPYNEQFF
NA	TRBV19	NA	TRBJ2-3	TGTGCCAGTAGTAGACGCCCCGGCGCCCGGGCTGATACGCAGTATTTT	CASSRRPGARADTQYF
few	TRBV28	TRBD1	TRBJ2-1	TGTGCCAGCAGTTCCTCGACAGGGAAAAGTGGCAATGAGCAGTTCTTC	CASSSSTGKSGNEQFF
many	TRBV5-4	NA	TRBJ2-5	TGTGCCAGCAGCTCCCAAGTCCAAGAGACCCAGTACTTC	CASSSQVQETQYF
many	TRBV24-1	NA	TRBJ2-2	TGTGCCACCAGTGAGGGGGACACGAACACCGGGGAGCTGTTTTTT	CATSEGDTNTGELFF
few	TRBV5-6	NA	TRBJ2-5	TGTGCCAGCAGCTTGATGGGTTCCCCGGAGACCCAGTACTTC	CASSLMGSPETQYF
many	TRBV5-1	NA	TRBJ1-2	TGCGCCAGCAGCTTGGAACAGAGGAATTATGGCTACACCTTC	CASSLEQRNYGYTF
many	TRBV6-5	NA	TRBJ2-5	TGTGCCAGCAGTTACTCGGGGGCCCAGGGGACCCAGTACTTC	CASSYSGAQGTQYF
many	TRBV10-3	NA	TRBJ2-3	TGTGCCATCAGTGAACGGGATGGGACAGATACGCAGTATTTT	CAISERDGTDTQYF
NA	TRBV20-1	NA	TRBJ1-4	TGCAGTGTCCAGAGACCGCAGGGTAATGAAAAACTGTTTTTT	CSVQRPQGNEKLFF
many	TRBV15	TRBD1	TRBJ1-1	TGTGCCACCAGCGGCCCATTGACAGGGGGTCAAGAAGCTTTCTTT	CATSGPLTGGQEAFF
once	TRBV19	NA	TRBJ2-5	TGTGCCAGTAGTATTCCAGGGCGCGGAGAAGAGACCCAGTACTTC	CASSIPGRGEETQYF
many	TRBV29-1	NA	TRBJ1-1	TGCAGCGTTGAAGATACATCGGTGAACACTGAAGCTTTCTTT	CSVEDTSVNTEAFF
many	TRBV6-2/TRBV6-3	NA	TRBJ1-1	TGTGCCAGCAGGGACCCTTGGGGGAGAACGAAAGCTGAAGCTTTCTTT	CASRDPWGRTKAEAFF
many	TRBV25-1	NA	TRBJ1-2	TGTGCCAGCACCACAGGGAACTATGGCTACACCTTC	CASTTGNYGYTF
NA	TRBV18	NA	TRBJ2-5	TGTGCCAGCTCACCACAAAGTACAGAGACCCAGTACTTC	CASSPQSTETQYF
many	TRBV5-1	TRBD2	TRBJ2-2	TGCGCCAGCAGCTTGGGACGGACTAGCTGGACCGGGGAGCTGTTTTTT	CASSLGRTSWTGELFF
many	TRBV2	TRBD2	TRBJ2-3	TGTGCCAGCAGTCTTAGCGGGGGGGCCCTCTCCACGCAGTATTTT	CASSLSGGALSTQYF
many	TRBV5-1	TRBD2	TRBJ2-1	TGCGCCAGCAGCTTATTAGGGTCGGGGGGGTCCTACAATGAGCAGTTCTTC	CASSLLGSGGSYNEQFF
NA	TRBV13	TRBD1	TRBJ1-2	TGTGCCAGCAGCCTCGATACAGGGGGGTATGGAGACTACACCTTC	CASSLDTGGYGDYTF
many	TRBV10-3	TRBD2	TRBJ2-2	TGTGCCATCAGCGCTACTAGCGGGGGTACTCCGAACACCGGGGAGCTGTTTTTT	CAISATSGGTPNTGELFF
many	TRBV6-4	NA	TRBJ2-3	TGTGCCAGCAGTGAAACGGCGGGGAGCACAGATACGCAGTATTTT	CASSETAGSTDTQYF
many	TRBV3-1	TRBD1	TRBJ1-6	TGTGCCAGCAGCCAAGACAGGGGGGGGGGATCACCCCTCCACTTT	CASSQDRGGGSPLHF
NA	TRBV25-1	NA	TRBJ2-7	TGTGCCAGCAGTGACCCTAGTGGGGTCTACGAGCAGTACTTC	CASSDPSGVYEQYF
many	TRBV20-1	NA	TRBJ2-2	TGCAGTGCGGTCCGGTCAATCGACGGGGAGCTGTTTTTT	CSAVRSIDGELFF
NA	TRBV7-9	NA	TRBJ1-4	TGTGCCAGCAGCCCACGACGTCGGCAGGGACTTGATCGAGGGGAAAAACTGTTTTTT	CASSPRRRQGLDRGEKLFF